One sample yielded the 24 T cell receptor beta chains listed below, sequenced in a study of blood T cell repertoires in COVID-19. The table came from immunoSEQ multiplex PCR; TCRdb's copy has only in-frame clones and leaves some out. Altogether about 300,000 clones are present, 70% to 90% being singletons, with the ten largest covering around 2.1%. Sequencing was done on a sample of PBMCs or T cells enriched from blood (not recorded which). Every receptor here comes from a man between 25 and 39 years old who had recovered from COVID-19.

This chain links TRBV25-1 with TRBJ1-3; 7 bases map to TRBD1. The CDR3 has 15 residues. CDR1 and CDR2 (germline): MGHDK, SYGVNS. Unmatched junction bases numbered 9, after V lost 6 bases and J lost 4 bases. The CDR3 coding sequence is TGTGCCAGCAGACCTCAGGGGGGATCGGGAAACACCATATATTTT. Translating it yields CASRPQGGSGNTIYF.

This chain uses TRBV7-8 with TRBJ1-2, with 10 bases aligning to TRBD1. Looked up from germline, CDR1 is SGHVS and CDR2 is FQNEAQ. This CDR3 comprises 14 residues. V dropped 7 bases and J dropped 3; count of bases not matched to a gene: 5. The CDR3: CASTRQGAYYGYTF. For the CDR3, the DNA is TGTGCCAGCACCCGACAGGGGGCATACTATGGCTACACCTTC.

This chain joins TRBV6-2 or TRBV6-3 and TRBJ1-1; no firm D call. This CDR3 is 13 amino acids long. V shed 3 bases and J shed 5 bases, with 10 bases lying between them. Looked up from germline, CDR1 is MNHEY and CDR2 is SVGEGT. The CDR3 DNA is TGTGCCAGCAGTTATCGTGTTCTGACTGAAGCTTTCTTT. Translation: CASSYRVLTEAFF.

The rearrangement links TRBV5-8 to TRBJ2-2; 9 nucleotides match TRBD1. J was trimmed by 5 bases and V by 5 bases; bases with no gene match: 13. This CDR3 contains 17 residues. Germline V CDR1 and CDR2: SGHTS, YDEGEE. CDR3 sequence reads: CASRQKTDRGGTGELFF. The CDR3 region has the DNA TGTGCCAGCAGACAAAAAACGGACAGGGGAGGAACCGGGGAGCTGTTTTTT.

The chain has TRBV11-2 and TRBJ1-2; weak D call: TRBD1 (5 bases). The CDR3 runs 17 residues. The V end lost 0 bases, the J end lost 7 bases, and 21 bases lay between the germline ends. CDR1 is SGHAT and CDR2 is FQNNGV in the germline V gene. The CDR3 loop is CASSLDLVSTDSGGYTF. CDR3 nucleotide sequence: TGTGCCAGCAGCTTAGATCTAGTGTCGACAGACTCCGGTGGCTACACCTTC.

The chain recombines TRBV19 with TRBJ2-6; D is perhaps TRBD2 (6 bases). The CDR3 extends over 20 amino acids. Germline loops: CDR1 LNHDA, CDR2 SQIVND (reference sequence). V was cut by 6 bases and J by 0 bases, with 24 bases left in between. CDR3 sequence reads: CASRGPGAVGESSGANVLTF. CDR3 sequence (DNA): TGTGCCAGTAGGGGGCCGGGAGCTGTAGGGGAAAGCTCTGGGGCCAACGTCCTGACTTTC.

The V call is TRBV19, the J call TRBJ1-6, with D perhaps matching TRBD1 (5 bases). Germline CDR1 LNHDA, CDR2 SQIVND (reference sequence). The CDR3 totals 15 residues. V was cut by 4 bases and J by 14 bases, with 21 bases left in between. CDR3 coding DNA: TGTGCCAGTAGTACCGAGACAGCCCCCCATTCGGCCCTCCACTTT. Encoded protein: CASSTETAPHSALHF.

The V gene is TRBV9, the J gene TRBJ2-3; 8 nucleotides line up with TRBD2. This CDR3 is 17 amino acids long. The germline gives CDR1 SGDLS, CDR2 YYNGEE. With 4 bases clipped from V and 8 bases from J, the junction kept 18 bases outside the gene matches. The CDR3 DNA reads as TGTGCCAGCAGCCCTAGGACTATTTCGCGGGCGGGGGGTACGCAGTATTTT. Amino acid sequence: CASSPRTISRAGGTQYF.

Here the CDR3 reads CASSSIAGDYNEQFF. The CDR3 DNA follows: TGTGCCAGCAGCTCAATAGCGGGAGACTACAATGAGCAGTTCTTC. The chain employs TRBV7-8 and TRBJ2-1; 9 nucleotides match TRBD2. Germline values: CDR1 SGHVS, CDR2 FQNEAQ. The CDR3 totals 15 residues. With 4 bases clipped from V and 3 bases from J, the junction kept 4 bases outside the gene matches.

This clone has a handful of counts. The chain uses TRBV5-1 and TRBJ1-1; 8 bases are shared with TRBD1. This CDR3 is 16 amino acids long. Germline-derived CDR1 and CDR2 are SGHRS and YFSETQ. Losses at the gene ends were 4 bases for V and 1 base for J; bases not matched to a gene: 9. For the CDR3, the DNA is TGCGCCAGCAGCCGGGACAGGCTACTCCGGAACACTGAAGCTTTCTTT. Protein sequence: CASSRDRLLRNTEAFF.

This chain uses TRBV3-1 (or the pseudogene TRBV3-2) with TRBJ1-1; the match to TRBD1 covers 7 bases. The V gene end was trimmed by 1 base and the J gene end by 0 bases; junction bases not matched to a gene: 5. Germline loops: CDR1 LGHDT, CDR2 YNNKEL (reference sequence). CDR3 length: 16 amino acids. In nucleotides, the CDR3 is TGTGCCAGCAGCCAAGCTGGGACAGTTATGAACACTGAAGCTTTCTTT. It is translated as CASSQAGTVMNTEAFF.

V is TRBV18 and J is TRBJ1-4; D gene unclear. CDR3 length equals 16 residues. Trimming took off 3 bases at V and 7 bases at J, with 18 bases between the two ends. From germline, CDR1 is KGHSH and CDR2 LQKENI. The CDR3: CASSPPTVRRSEKLFF. The CDR3 DNA follows: TGTGCCAGCTCACCCCCCACCGTCCGACGGAGTGAAAAACTGTTTTTT.

The J gene is TRBJ2-4, the V gene TRBV3-1 (or the pseudogene TRBV3-2); 10 positions agree with TRBD2. This CDR3 is built from 19 residues. V lost 5 bases and J lost 2; bases outside the gene matches: 15. The germline V gene has CDR1 LGHDT and CDR2 YNNKEL (reference sequence). Here the CDR3 DNA reads TGTGCCAGCAGCAACCGGCGGAGCGGGGGGGCTGGGACCAAAAACATTCAGTACTTC. Translating gives CASSNRRSGGAGTKNIQYF.

The V and J genes are TRBV2 and TRBJ2-7; a possible D gene is TRBD1 (5 bases). The CDR3 has 15 residues. The germline V gene has CDR1 SNHLY and CDR2 FYNNEI. Trimming shortened V by 5 bases and J by 0 bases, and 14 bases separated the two germline ends. CDR3 sequence: CASSSPLGHSYEQYF. CDR3 DNA sequence: TGTGCCAGCAGTTCCCCCCTCGGACACTCCTACGAGCAGTACTTC.

The rearrangement links TRBV5-1 to TRBJ1-2; D not resolved. The length of the CDR3 is 12 residues. Germline V lookup: CDR1 SGHRS, CDR2 YFSETQ. Trimming cost V 1 base and J 6 bases, with 7 bases left between them. CDR3 amino acids: CASSLLTDGYTF. The CDR3 DNA reads as TGCGCCAGCAGCTTGCTCACGGATGGCTACACCTTC.

DNA of the CDR3: TGTGCCAGCAGTTACGGCAGGGGCGGCTCGTACGAGCAGTACTTC. It is translated as CASSYGRGGSYEQYF. The J gene is TRBJ2-7, the V gene TRBV6-5; TRBD1 is a possible D gene (6 bases). Germline CDR1 is MNHEY and CDR2 is SVGAGI. V shed 2 bases and J shed 4 bases, with 15 bases lying between them. The CDR3 loop spans 15 amino acids.

The rearrangement uses TRBV9 and TRBJ1-1; D is possibly TRBD1 (6 bases). The CDR3 length is 15 residues. The V end was cut by 0 bases, the J end by 7 bases, with 16 bases between. Germline V lookup: CDR1 SGDLS, CDR2 YYNGEE. The CDR3 is CASSVEPGALSEAFF. Written as DNA, the CDR3 is TGTGCCAGCAGCGTAGAACCAGGGGCCCTAAGTGAAGCTTTCTTT.

The chain is built from TRBV2 and TRBJ2-7; D is uncertain. CDR1 and CDR2 (germline): SNHLY, FYNNEI. The CDR3 sequence is 12 residues long. Trimming stripped 9 bases from V and 2 bases from J, with 11 bases between. The CDR3 nucleotides read TGTGCCAGTGCCGAGAGTCCCTACGAGCAGTACTTC. Translation gives CASAESPYEQYF.

The CDR3: CASSLAGGGIHEQYF. The CDR3 nucleotides are TGTGCCAGCAGCTTAGCGGGAGGGGGGATCCACGAGCAGTACTTC. The chain combines TRBV7-8 with TRBJ2-7; D might be TRBD2 (7 bases). Trimming took 0 bases from V and 5 from J, leaving 14 bases between them. This CDR3 is 15 amino acids long. Germline CDR1 SGHVS, CDR2 FQNEAQ.

The genes are TRBV5-5 and TRBJ1-1, with TRBD1 matching 9 bases. V dropped 3 bases and J dropped 7; count of bases not matched to a gene: 4. Per the germline V gene, CDR1 is SGHKS and CDR2 is YYEKEE (reference sequence). The CDR3 covers 13 residues. The CDR3 DNA reads TGTGCCAGCAGCTGGGACAGGGTGGGTGAAGCTTTCTTT. It translates to CASSWDRVGEAFF.

The V and J genes are TRBV18 and TRBJ1-1; the D gene is possibly TRBD1 (6 bases). V was clipped by 6 bases and J by 1 base, with 15 bases between them. Per the germline V gene, CDR1 is KGHSH and CDR2 is LQKENI. CDR3 length equals 15 residues. CDR3 DNA sequence: TGTGCCAGCTCTCGAGTAGGGACAAAGAACACTGAAGCTTTCTTT. The encoded protein is CASSRVGTKNTEAFF.

The J gene is TRBJ2-7, the V gene TRBV6-6; D is possibly TRBD2 (7 bases). The CDR3 runs 14 residues. The ends were cut back, 6 bases at V and 2 bases at J, with 14 bases in the middle. Germline CDR1 is MNHNY and CDR2 is SVGAGI (reference sequence). The CDR3 coding sequence is TGTGCCAGCAGCCCGGGGGGCGTAGCCTACGAGCAGTACTTC. This gives the protein CASSPGGVAYEQYF.

V gene TRBV7-3 combines with J gene TRBJ1-1; D is perhaps TRBD1 (6 bases). In germline, CDR1 is SGHTA, CDR2 FQGTGA. The CDR3 extends over 13 amino acids. Trimming took 5 bases from V and 3 from J, leaving 10 bases between them. The CDR3 spells CASSLGGDTEAFF. Here the CDR3 DNA reads TGTGCCAGCAGCCTAGGGGGGGACACTGAAGCTTTCTTT.

The chain joins TRBV2 to TRBJ1-2, with D tentatively TRBD1 (5 bases). The CDR3 sequence is 14 residues long. V gave up 2 bases and J gave up 3 bases, with 10 bases separating them. Germline CDR1 is SNHLY and CDR2 is FYNNEI. This CDR3 reads CASSESGYDYGYTF. CDR3 coding DNA: TGTGCCAGCAGTGAATCAGGGTATGACTATGGCTACACCTTC.